Presented here are 23 T cell receptor beta chains from one specimen sequenced in a study of post-analysis software for immune sequencing data. Unique molecular identifiers tagged the TCR beta cDNA libraries. TCRdb processed the PCR reads anew with MiXCR; each CDR3 protein has one entry. The table has 500,000 to 600,000 distinct CDR3 sequences, 44% seen once. These receptors lack a known antigen. Study conclusions and caveats: With TRBV5-6, TRBV5-1 and TRBV20-1 included, about five TRBV segments were more frequent in patients than in controls.

The sample consisted of blood. These receptors were collected from a girl between 5 and 17 years old with multiple sclerosis.

The chain couples TRBV20-1 to TRBJ1-2, with D hard to call. Trimming stripped 0 bases from V and 2 bases from J, with 10 bases between. Germline V lookup: CDR1 DFQATT, CDR2 SNEGSKA (reference sequence). The CDR3 is 14 amino acids. Written as DNA, the CDR3 is TGCAGTGCTAGAGATTGGGTGGGGAACTATGGCTACACCTTC. It yields the protein CSARDWVGNYGYTF.

V usage is TRBV7-8 and J usage is TRBJ2-7; D uncertain. Deletions cut 1 base from V and 3 bases from J, with 13 bases between. The CDR3 spans 15 residues. Looked up from germline, CDR1 is SGHVS and CDR2 is FQNEAQ. The CDR3 coding sequence is TGTGCCAGCAGCTTAGAAGTAGGCAGCAGCTACGAGCAGTACTTC. It translates to CASSLEVGSSYEQYF.

The table lists this clonotype with a few counts. V gene TRBV10-3 combines with J gene TRBJ2-5, with D possibly being TRBD2 (7 bases). The CDR3 covers 13 residues. Per germline, CDR1 ENHRY and CDR2 SYGVKD. Between the trimmed V and J ends, which lost 10 bases and 2 bases, there was a span of 14 bases. The CDR3: CATGGGGQETQYF. As DNA, the CDR3 is TGTGCCACCGGCGGGGGCGGTCAAGAGACCCAGTACTTC.

This clonotype appeared a few times. This sequence joins TRBV3-1 and TRBJ2-6, with D maybe TRBD1 (6 bases). The CDR3 spans 16 residues. Germline V CDR1 and CDR2: LGHDT, YNNKEL (reference sequence). The V end lost 2 bases, the J end lost 0 bases, and 8 bases lay between the germline ends. The CDR3, as DNA: TGTGCCAGCAGCCAACAGGGGACCTCTGGGGCCAACGTCCTGACTTTC. Encoded protein: CASSQQGTSGANVLTF.

The chain uses TRBV29-1 and TRBJ2-2; D gene uncertain. CDR3 size: 11 residues. V was cut by 5 bases and J by 3 bases, with 4 bases left in between. From germline, CDR1 is SQVTM and CDR2 ANQGSEA. CDR3 DNA: TGCAGCGTTTATGACACCGGGGAGCTGTTTTTT. Its translation is CSVYDTGELFF.

This clonotype was seen a single time. This chain uses TRBV3-1 with TRBJ2-5, with D possibly TRBD2 on 6 matching bases. The DNA end favors TRBJ2-7, so the J call may be wrong. There are 15 residues in the CDR3. The germline V gene has CDR1 LGHDT and CDR2 YNNKEL (reference sequence). CDR3 in DNA: TGTGCCAGCAGCCAAGCAAGGCGGCTGGGAGGCGAGCAGTACTTC. Residues: CASSQARRLGGEQYF.

The rearrangement uses TRBV10-3 and TRBJ1-2; possible D gene TRBD1, 5 bases. CDR1 is ENHRY, CDR2 SYGVKD, per germline. This CDR3 is built from 13 residues. The V end lost 5 bases, the J end lost 4 bases, and 11 bases lay between the germline ends. CDR3 amino acids: CAISPTDPYGYTF. CDR3 DNA: TGTGCCATCAGTCCGACAGATCCCTATGGCTACACCTTC.

This chain joins TRBV12-3 or TRBV12-4 and TRBJ1-2, with D maybe TRBD1 (5 bases). The CDR3 runs to 15 residues. V was cut by 3 bases and J by 5 bases, with 16 bases left in between. The chain's CDR3 is CASSLPGAASYGYTF. In nucleotides, the CDR3 is TGTGCCAGCAGTTTGCCCGGGGCAGCTTCTTATGGCTACACCTTC.

Written as DNA, the CDR3 is TGTGCCAGCAGCTCCGACAGGGGGCAAGGCACCGGGGAGCTGTTTTTT. It is translated as CASSSDRGQGTGELFF. This chain links TRBV11-3 with TRBJ2-2, with TRBD1 matching over 10 bases. V shed 4 bases, J shed 4 bases, and the junction held 6 bases outside the gene matches. The CDR3 length is 16 residues. Germline V gene data show CDR1 as SGHNT and CDR2 as YENEEA. The full variable domain, rest sourced from reference TRBV11-3 and TRBJ2-2, is EAGVVQSPRYKIIEKKQPVAFWCNPISGHNTLYWYLQNLGQGPELLIRYENEEAVDDSQLPKDRFSAERLKGVDSTLKIQPAELGDSAVYLCASSSDRGQGTGELFFGEGSRLTVL.

This chain joins TRBV6-5 and TRBJ2-1, with a tentative D call TRBD1 (5 bases). The CDR3 runs to 14 residues. Per the germline V gene, CDR1 is MNHEY and CDR2 is SVGAGI. V was trimmed by 6 bases and J by 13 bases, leaving 22 bases between them. The CDR3 DNA is TGTGCCAGCAGCAGGGTTGGGCCCCAAGAGACCCAGTTCTTC. Protein sequence: CASSRVGPQETQFF.

This clonotype was picked up a small number of times. The rearrangement uses TRBV10-1 and TRBJ2-1, with 8 nucleotides matching TRBD2. V lost 4 bases, J lost 2 bases, and 7 bases stayed unmatched. This CDR3 is built from 16 residues. Germline CDR1 and CDR2: WNHNN and SYGVQD (reference sequence). CDR3 residues: CASSGDGRAPYNEQFF. In DNA, the CDR3 is TGCGCCAGCAGTGGAGACGGGAGGGCCCCCTACAATGAGCAGTTCTTC.

V is TRBV12-3 or TRBV12-4 and J is TRBJ2-1, with TRBD2 matching 11 bases. After removal of 5 bases from V and 7 bases from J, the junction contained 7 bases not matched to a gene. CDR3 length: 15 residues. The CDR3 DNA reads TGTGCCAGCAGTCCTCATAGCGGGAGGGCGAATGAGCAGTTCTTC. Protein sequence: CASSPHSGRANEQFF.

The genes are TRBV12-3 or TRBV12-4 and TRBJ1-5; 8 positions match TRBD1. The CDR3 runs 14 residues. The J segment lost 5 bases and the V segment lost 6 bases, leaving 6 bases of the junction unmatched. The CDR3 reads CASSDRGNHQPQHF. Written as DNA, the CDR3 is TGTGCCAGCAGCGACAGGGGAAACCATCAGCCCCAGCATTTT.

The V call is TRBV5-1, the J call TRBJ2-5, with D hard to call. The germline CDR1 and CDR2 sequences are SGHRS and YFSETQ. This CDR3 is built from 14 residues. The V end was cut by 1 base, the J end by 0 bases, with 7 bases between. The DNA of the CDR3 is TGCGCCAGCAGCTTGAGTCAGCACCAAGAGACCCAGTACTTC. Translation gives CASSLSQHQETQYF.

Only a few counts were recorded for this clonotype. V and J are TRBV6-5 and TRBJ1-2; tentative D call: TRBD1 (5 bases). V dropped 6 bases and J dropped 3 bases, with 11 bases sitting between them. Germline loops: CDR1 MNHEY, CDR2 SVGAGI. CDR3 length: 13 residues. The CDR3 loop reads CASSPPGHYGYTF. CDR3 sequence (DNA): TGTGCCAGCAGCCCGCCAGGGCACTATGGCTACACCTTC.

This clonotype was seen more than once but under ten times. The gene calls are TRBV12-3 or TRBV12-4 and TRBJ2-7, with 8 bases matching TRBD1. The CDR3 loop spans 15 amino acids. V was pared by 5 bases and J by 1 base, with 7 bases of the junction left unmatched. The CDR3 nucleotides are TGTGCCAGCAGTCCCTACAGGGGGGTGTCCTACGAGCAGTACTTC. Translation gives CASSPYRGVSYEQYF.

The chain carries TRBV6-1 and TRBJ2-7, with a possible D match to TRBD2 (5 bases). The germline gives CDR1 MNHNS, CDR2 SASEGT. This CDR3 contains 14 residues. V was cut by 1 base and J by 2 bases, with 9 bases left in between. The CDR3 here is CASSEGGATYEQYF. CDR3 bases: TGTGCCAGCAGTGAAGGGGGAGCAACCTACGAGCAGTACTTC.

J is TRBJ2-7 and V is TRBV29-1; 7 nucleotides align to TRBD1. V was clipped by 6 bases and J by 3 bases; unmatched bases: 11. The CDR3 is 14 residues long. Germline lookup yields CDR1 SQVTM and CDR2 ANQGSEA. CDR3 in amino acids: CSVPNERGHYEQYF. The CDR3 DNA sequence: TGCAGCGTCCCTAACGAGAGGGGGCACTACGAGCAGTACTTC.

This sequence joins TRBV5-1 and TRBJ1-1; maybe TRBD1 (6 bases). Germline V gives CDR1 SGHRS, CDR2 YFSETQ. Between the trimmed V and J ends, which lost 3 bases and 5 bases, there was a span of 14 bases. This CDR3 has 14 amino acids. The CDR3 nucleotides are TGCGCCAGCAGCTCACCCACAGGGTCGACTGAAGCTTTCTTT. It translates to CASSSPTGSTEAFF. The entire variable domain, with the rest obtained from reference TRBV5-1 and TRBJ1-1, is as follows: KAGVTQTPRYLIKTRGQQVTLSCSPISGHRSVSWYQQTPGQGLQFLFEYFSETQRNKGNFPGRFSGRQFSNSRSEMNVSTLELGDSALYLCASSSPTGSTEAFFGQGTRLTVV.

The J gene is TRBJ2-4, the V gene TRBV12-3 or TRBV12-4; D is ambiguous. The CDR3 runs 15 residues. V was shortened by 2 bases and J by 3 bases, with 11 bases between the two germline ends. This chain's CDR3 is CASSLNWSVKNIQYF. The DNA of the CDR3 is TGTGCCAGCAGTTTAAACTGGTCGGTCAAAAACATTCAGTACTTC.

The CDR3 loop reads CASSQGGQGVETQYF. Written as DNA, the CDR3 is TGTGCCAGCAGCCAAGGCGGTCAGGGGGTGGAGACCCAGTACTTC. The chain couples TRBV4-2 to TRBJ2-7; 7 bases map to TRBD1. The J call may be faulty, since TRBJ2-5 better matches the DNA end. Per the germline V gene, CDR1 is LGHNA and CDR2 is YNFKEQ. This CDR3 has 15 amino acids.

The CDR3 coding sequence is TGTGCCAGCAACGCCCTCGGGGGGGATACGCAGTATTTT. This codes for CASNALGGDTQYF. This rearrangement joins TRBV9 to TRBJ2-3; 7 bases fit TRBD2. Germline lookup yields CDR1 SGDLS and CDR2 YYNGEE. The CDR3 length is 13 residues. Losses at the gene ends were 6 bases for V and 6 bases for J; bases not matched to a gene: 7.

This rearrangement joins TRBV4-2 to TRBJ1-6; D gene ambiguous. Per germline, CDR1 LGHNA and CDR2 YNFKEQ. With 0 bases removed from V and 9 bases from J, the gap between germline ends came to 12 bases. This CDR3 comprises 15 residues. CDR3 bases: TGTGCCAGCAGCCAAGATTGGGCGGAAAGTTCACCCCTCCACTTT. Its protein product is CASSQDWAESSPLHF.